Listed below are T cell receptor beta chains from one sample, sequenced in a study of blood T cell repertoires in COVID-19. Using immunoSEQ multiplex PCR, the repertoire was profiled, and TCRdb retains in-frame clones only, with some absent. The data show roughly 350,000 clones, 88% seen once. Sequencing was done on a sample of peripheral blood. The receptors originated from a woman in her 70s with COVID-19, enrolled during active disease. The CDR3 runs from the conserved cysteine through the conserved F or W. Expanded clones are given a class, and other clones once, few, many or no size at all.

NA | TRBV12-5 | CASGLGQGETGELFF
NA | TRBV27 | CASSFGLMRAGTRRMNTEAFF
NA | TRBV29-1 | CSVGGTLSVDGYTF
NA | TRBV27 | CASSVPTGYEQYF
NA | TRBV5-1 | CASSIDRVNYGYTF
NA | TRBV6-4 | CASSAPGGGGYTF
NA | TRBV29-1 | CSLGDNTGYTF
NA | TRBV5-1 | CASSFGGLNTEAFF
NA | TRBV18 | CASSPSGVAQHF
few | TRBV7-2 | CASSSQGLAGLETQYF
NA | TRBV6-4 | CASSPSTGPSFRYF
NA | TRBV27 | CASSSGTGSQPQHF
NA | TRBV6-5 | CASSYWDRSSNTEAFF
NA | TRBV19 | CASSMGTEQYF
NA | TRBV28 | CASSLGAQPQHF
NA | TRBV7-2 | CASSSGQGAYNEQFF
NA | TRBV27 | CASSAQGSPGSPLHF
NA | TRBV29-1 | CSVGTGAGETQYF
NA | TRBV19 | CASSRDFSNYGYTF
NA | TRBV7-8 | CASSPGTESYEQYF
NA | TRBV28 | CASSFGGGNTIYF
NA | TRBV28 | CASSLFRIPIEAFF
NA | TRBV19 | CASKSSGANEQFF
NA | TRBV9 | CASSVKRDSPAMGGYTF
NA | TRBV6-5 | CASSYSPFGTQYF
once | TRBV3-1/TRBV3-2 | CASSHGGRNTEAFF
NA | TRBV3-1/TRBV3-2 | CASSQDRLSQDRNYEQYF
NA | TRBV19 | CASSTGRGGETQYF
NA | TRBV12-3/TRBV12-4 | CASSAGVYGYTF
NA | TRBV27 | CASSFPDRSSYNSPLHF
NA | TRBV24-1 | CATSSAGGYAEAFF
NA | TRBV5-1 | CASSLGGRARSPLHF
NA | TRBV19 | CASSMQGTLISF
NA | TRBV29-1 | CSVEFGGVTYEQYF
NA | TRBV9 | CASSVQGRTALDEQYF
NA | TRBV4-1 | CASSQEGRGRGPLHF
NA | TRBV20-1 | CSASLSGGGSHTQYF
once | TRBV2 | CASRVIRDTEAFF
NA | TRBV5-1 | CASSLEIAGEAPGELFF
NA | TRBV6-5 | CASSYLTGGNYGYTF
NA | TRBV4-3 | CASSRNTGEAEAFF
NA | TRBV7-3 | CASSIYGGVGEGDIDTQYF
NA | TRBV28 | CASSLRPYGYTF
NA | TRBV12-5 | CASGSSGGGETQYF
NA | TRBV30 | CAWTSGTYEQYF
NA | TRBV3-1/TRBV3-2 | CASSQDLGRGPGEQYF
NA | TRBV10-2 | CASSGTSGGQETQYF
NA | TRBV11-2 | CASSLQGDISYEQYF
NA | TRBV6-5 | CASSRDSGSYEQYF